These 15 T cell receptor beta chains were sequenced from one sample in a study of control samples from healthy donors and cancer patients. Produced via immunoSEQ multiplex PCR; TCRdb's table is partial and in-frame only. This sample yields approximately 40,000 clones, of which just over 70% are seen a single time; 17% belongs to the top ten. The sequencing sample was made of formalin-fixed, paraffin-embedded tissue. Receptors were obtained from a male donor with melanoma.

The V call is TRBV4-1, the J call TRBJ1-6; tentatively, D is TRBD1 (5 bases). Germline V gene lookup returns CDR1 MGHRA and CDR2 YSYEKL. The CDR3 has 14 amino acids. Trimming took 3 bases from V and 4 from J, leaving 7 bases between them. Here the CDR3 reads CASSQEGYNSPLHF. CDR3 DNA sequence: TGCGCCAGCAGCCAGGAGGGGTATAATTCACCCCTCCACTTT.

J is TRBJ2-5 and V is TRBV5-6; D is perhaps TRBD2 (7 bases). V was pared by 0 bases and J by 5 bases, with 11 bases between. The CDR3 contains 14 residues. Germline V lookup: CDR1 SGHDT, CDR2 YYEEEE. CDR3 loop: CASSLVAGAETQYF. The CDR3 coding sequence is TGTGCCAGCAGCTTGGTGGCGGGGGCCGAGACCCAGTACTTC.

This chain links TRBV2 with TRBJ1-6; 10 positions match TRBD1. Germline lookup yields CDR1 SNHLY and CDR2 FYNNEI. The CDR3 covers 14 residues. Germline trimming cut 7 bases from V and 8 bases from J; bases unmatched to any gene: 5. Here the CDR3 DNA reads TGTGCCAGCAAACGGACAGGGGGAGATTCACCCCTCCACTTT. Translating it yields CASKRTGGDSPLHF.

This clone has a single count. A much larger clone differs from this one at a single base, so this may be a read error. V is TRBV6-5 and J is TRBJ2-2; no definite D call. CDR1 and CDR2 (germline): MNHEY, SVGAGI. This CDR3 has 11 amino acids. Between the trimmed V and J ends, which lost 4 bases and 7 bases, there was a span of 4 bases. In DNA, the CDR3 is TGTGCCAGCAGTTTCGGCGGGGAGCTGTTTTTT. Protein product: CASSFGGELFF.

The gene calls are TRBV28 and TRBJ2-2; a weak D match, TRBD1 (5 bases). This CDR3 has 16 amino acids. Trimming left V 3 bases short and J 3 bases short, with 14 bases between. Germline CDR1 reads MDHEN; CDR2 reads SYDVKM. CDR3 sequence reads: CASSFGGRVYTGELFF. The CDR3 DNA follows: TGTGCCAGCAGTTTTGGCGGCAGGGTGTACACCGGGGAGCTGTTTTTT.

V and J are TRBV11-2 and TRBJ1-1; D perhaps matches TRBD1 (6 bases). The germline V and J ends were trimmed by 5 bases and 4 bases, with 11 bases remaining between them. Germline V gene sequence: CDR1 SGHAT, CDR2 FQNNGV. The CDR3 totals 13 residues. The CDR3 DNA reads as TGTGCCAGCAGCACGCGCAGGGGCACTGAAGCTTTCTTT. Its translation: CASSTRRGTEAFF.

The chain has TRBV7-9 and TRBJ1-5, with 8 bases matching TRBD1. CDR1 and CDR2 from the germline V gene are SEHNR and FQNEAQ (reference sequence). V gave up 4 bases and J gave up 0 bases; unmatched junction bases: 5. This CDR3 region has 16 residues. CDR3 loop: CASSSGTGDSNQPQHF. In DNA form, the CDR3 reads TGTGCCAGCAGCTCGGGGACAGGAGATAGCAATCAGCCCCAGCATTTT.

This clone appeared once. The chain couples TRBV5-1 to TRBJ2-4; 7 bases match TRBD1. The germline CDR1 and CDR2 sequences are SGHRS and YFSETQ. V lost 0 bases, J lost 0 bases, and 12 bases stayed unmatched. The CDR3 is 19 residues long. CDR3 DNA sequence: TGCGCCAGCAGCTTGGTGGGGTTGGGGACAGCGATAGCCAAAAACATTCAGTACTTC. Translating it yields CASSLVGLGTAIAKNIQYF.

The chain recombines TRBV7-9 with TRBJ2-7, with D possibly TRBD2 on 6 matching bases. Germline CDR1 reads SEHNR; CDR2 reads FQNEAQ (reference sequence). This CDR3 comprises 11 residues. The V gene lost 3 bases and the J gene lost 7 bases, with 7 bases spanning the gap. CDR3 DNA sequence: TGTGCCAGCAGCTTCGGGGGAGAGCAGTACTTC. It yields the protein CASSFGGEQYF.

The chain links TRBV9 to TRBJ2-1; D gene uncertain. CDR3 length equals 14 residues. The V gene's germline CDR1 is SGDLS and CDR2 YYNGEE. V was pared by 4 bases and J by 8 bases, with 16 bases between. CDR3 protein: CASSPQSWGDEQFF. The DNA for the CDR3 is TGTGCCAGCAGCCCACAATCGTGGGGTGATGAGCAGTTCTTC.

The CDR3 is CASGYRSYEQYF. The CDR3 DNA follows: TGTGCTTCGGGATATCGCTCCTACGAGCAGTACTTC. The chain links TRBV2 to TRBJ2-7; possible D gene TRBD2, 5 bases. Germline loops: CDR1 SNHLY, CDR2 FYNNEI. CDR3 length equals 12 residues.

This clone was observed once. The CDR3 nucleotides read TGTGCCAGCAGCGAGGGGGAAGCGCAGTATTTT. Protein: CASSEGEAQYF. The V call is TRBV2, the J call TRBJ2-3, with D tentatively TRBD1 (6 bases). Trimming shortened V by 6 bases and J by 10 bases, and 11 bases separated the two germline ends. This CDR3 has 11 amino acids. Germline V lookup: CDR1 SNHLY, CDR2 FYNNEI.

The rearrangement joins TRBV10-1 to TRBJ2-3; possibly TRBD2 for D (6 bases). In germline, CDR1 is WNHNN, CDR2 SYGVQD (reference sequence). The V gene lost 6 bases and the J gene lost 3 bases, with 19 bases spanning the gap. The CDR3 sequence is 16 residues long. The CDR3 DNA reads TGCGCCAGCAGCCCTCGGAGAGGAGGGAGAACAGATACGCAGTATTTT. Its translation: CASSPRRGGRTDTQYF.

V usage is TRBV11-2 and J usage is TRBJ2-3; D unresolved. The V and J ends lost 2 bases and 2 bases respectively, with 8 bases between them. This CDR3 comprises 14 residues. Germline lookup yields CDR1 SGHAT and CDR2 FQNNGV. The CDR3 is CASSLSFATDTQYF. Written as DNA, the CDR3 is TGTGCCAGCAGCTTATCCTTTGCCACAGATACGCAGTATTTT.

This clone came up a few times. The chain carries TRBV10-3 and TRBJ2-2; TRBD1 aligns across 11 bases. V dropped 4 bases and J dropped 6; count of bases not matched to a gene: 4. CDR1 and CDR2 from the germline V gene are ENHRY and SYGVKD. This CDR3 has 15 residues. The CDR3 DNA reads TGTGCCATCAGTGGGGACAGGGGGGTAGCCGGGGAGCTGTTTTTT. Translated, it gives CAISGDRGVAGELFF.